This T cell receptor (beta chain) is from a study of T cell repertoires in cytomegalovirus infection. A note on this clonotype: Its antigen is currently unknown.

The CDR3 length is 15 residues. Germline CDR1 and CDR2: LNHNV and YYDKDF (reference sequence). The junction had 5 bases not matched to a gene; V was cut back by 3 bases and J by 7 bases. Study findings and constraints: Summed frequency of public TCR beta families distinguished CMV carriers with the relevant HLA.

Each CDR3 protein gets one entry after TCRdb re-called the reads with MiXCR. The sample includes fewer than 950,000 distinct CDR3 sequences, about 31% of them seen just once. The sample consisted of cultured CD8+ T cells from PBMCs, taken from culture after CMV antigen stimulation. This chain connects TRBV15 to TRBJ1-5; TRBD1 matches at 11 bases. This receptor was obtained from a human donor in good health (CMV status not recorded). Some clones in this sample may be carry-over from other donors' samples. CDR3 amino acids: CATSRDRGQRQPQHF. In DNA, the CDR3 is TGTGCCACCAGCAGGGACAGGGGGCAAAGGCAGCCCCAGCATTTT.